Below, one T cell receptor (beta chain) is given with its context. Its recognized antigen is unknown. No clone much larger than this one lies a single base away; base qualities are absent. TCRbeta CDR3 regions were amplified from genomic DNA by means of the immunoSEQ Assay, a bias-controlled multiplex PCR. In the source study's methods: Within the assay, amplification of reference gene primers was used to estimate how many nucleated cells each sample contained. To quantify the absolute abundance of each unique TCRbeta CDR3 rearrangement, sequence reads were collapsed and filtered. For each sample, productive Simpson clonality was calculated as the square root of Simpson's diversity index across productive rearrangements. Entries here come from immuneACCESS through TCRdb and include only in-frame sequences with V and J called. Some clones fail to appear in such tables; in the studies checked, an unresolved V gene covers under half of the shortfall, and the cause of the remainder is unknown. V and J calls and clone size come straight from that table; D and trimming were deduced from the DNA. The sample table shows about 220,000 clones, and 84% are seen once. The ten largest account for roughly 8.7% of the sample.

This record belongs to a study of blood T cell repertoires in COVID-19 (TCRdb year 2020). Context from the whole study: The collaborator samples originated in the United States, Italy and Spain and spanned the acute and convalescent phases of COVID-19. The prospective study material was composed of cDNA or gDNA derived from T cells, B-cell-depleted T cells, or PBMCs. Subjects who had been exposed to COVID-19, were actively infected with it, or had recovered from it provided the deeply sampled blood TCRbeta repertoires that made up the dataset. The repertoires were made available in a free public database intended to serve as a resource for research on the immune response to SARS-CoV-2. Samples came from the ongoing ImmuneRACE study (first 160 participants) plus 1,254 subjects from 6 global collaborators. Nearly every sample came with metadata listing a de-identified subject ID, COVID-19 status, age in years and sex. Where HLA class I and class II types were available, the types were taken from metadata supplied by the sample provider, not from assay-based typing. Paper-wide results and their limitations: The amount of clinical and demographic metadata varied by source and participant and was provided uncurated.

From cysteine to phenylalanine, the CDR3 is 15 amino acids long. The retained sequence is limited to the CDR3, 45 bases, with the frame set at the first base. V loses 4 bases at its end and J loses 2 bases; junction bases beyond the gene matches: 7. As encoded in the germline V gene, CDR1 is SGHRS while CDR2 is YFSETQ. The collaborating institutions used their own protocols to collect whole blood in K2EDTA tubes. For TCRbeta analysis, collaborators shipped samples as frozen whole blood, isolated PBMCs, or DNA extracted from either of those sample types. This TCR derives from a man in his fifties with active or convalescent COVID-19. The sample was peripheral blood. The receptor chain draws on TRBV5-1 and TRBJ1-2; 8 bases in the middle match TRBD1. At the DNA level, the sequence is TGCGCCAGCAGCCTTGACAGGGGAATGAACTATGGCTACACCTTC. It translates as CASSLDRGMNYGYTF.